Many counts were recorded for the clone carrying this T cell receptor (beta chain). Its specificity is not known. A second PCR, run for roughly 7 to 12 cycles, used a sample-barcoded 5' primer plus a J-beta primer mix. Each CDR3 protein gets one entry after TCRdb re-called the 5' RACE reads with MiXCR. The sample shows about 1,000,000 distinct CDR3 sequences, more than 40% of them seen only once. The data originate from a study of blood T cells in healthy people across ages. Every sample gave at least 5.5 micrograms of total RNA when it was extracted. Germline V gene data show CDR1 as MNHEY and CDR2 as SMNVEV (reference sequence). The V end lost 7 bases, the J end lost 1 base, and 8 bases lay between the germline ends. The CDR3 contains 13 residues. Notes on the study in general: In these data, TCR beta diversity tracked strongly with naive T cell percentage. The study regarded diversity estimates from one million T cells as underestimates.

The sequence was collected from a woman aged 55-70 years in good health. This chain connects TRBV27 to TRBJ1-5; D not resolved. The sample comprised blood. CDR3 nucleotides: TGTGCCAGCACCGCCGGGAGCAATCAGCCCCAGCATTTT. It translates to CASTAGSNQPQHF.